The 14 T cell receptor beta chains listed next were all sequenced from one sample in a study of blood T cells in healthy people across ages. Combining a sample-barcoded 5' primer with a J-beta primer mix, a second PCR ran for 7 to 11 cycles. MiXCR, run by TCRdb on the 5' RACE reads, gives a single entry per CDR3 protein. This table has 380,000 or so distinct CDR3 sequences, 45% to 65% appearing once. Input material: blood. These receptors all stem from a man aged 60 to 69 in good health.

The CDR3 is CSVEPNRATEAFF. The CDR3 DNA sequence: TGCAGCGTTGAACCCAACAGGGCCACTGAAGCTTTCTTT. V and J are TRBV29-1 and TRBJ1-1; weak D call: TRBD1 (6 bases). The CDR3 covers 13 residues. CDR1 is SQVTM and CDR2 is ANQGSEA in the germline V gene. With 2 bases removed from V and 4 bases from J, the gap between germline ends came to 11 bases.

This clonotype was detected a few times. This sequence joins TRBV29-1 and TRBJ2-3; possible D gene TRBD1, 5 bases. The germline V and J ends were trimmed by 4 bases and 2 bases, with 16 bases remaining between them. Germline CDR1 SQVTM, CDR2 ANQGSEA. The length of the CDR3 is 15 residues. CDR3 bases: TGCAGCGTTGCCAACCCCCAGGGTTACACAGATACGCAGTATTTT. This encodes CSVANPQGYTDTQYF.

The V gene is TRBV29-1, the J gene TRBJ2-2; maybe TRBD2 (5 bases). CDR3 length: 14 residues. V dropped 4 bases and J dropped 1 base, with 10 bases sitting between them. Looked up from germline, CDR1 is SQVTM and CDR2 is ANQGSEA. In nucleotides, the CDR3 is TGCAGCGTTGGGCCCAGCGGGAACACCGGGGAGCTGTTTTTT. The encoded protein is CSVGPSGNTGELFF.

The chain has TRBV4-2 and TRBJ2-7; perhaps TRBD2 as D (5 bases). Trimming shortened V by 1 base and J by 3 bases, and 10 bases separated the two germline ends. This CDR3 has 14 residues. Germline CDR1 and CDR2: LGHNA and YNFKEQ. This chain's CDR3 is CASSQGLASYEQYF. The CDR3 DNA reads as TGTGCCAGCAGCCAAGGATTAGCGAGCTACGAGCAGTACTTC.

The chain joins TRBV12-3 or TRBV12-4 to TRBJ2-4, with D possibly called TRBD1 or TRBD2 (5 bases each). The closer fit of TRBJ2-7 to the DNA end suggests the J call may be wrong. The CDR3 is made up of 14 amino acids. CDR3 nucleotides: TGTGCCAGCAGTTTGGGACCGGGCGGACACGAGCAGTACTTC. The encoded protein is CASSLGPGGHEQYF.

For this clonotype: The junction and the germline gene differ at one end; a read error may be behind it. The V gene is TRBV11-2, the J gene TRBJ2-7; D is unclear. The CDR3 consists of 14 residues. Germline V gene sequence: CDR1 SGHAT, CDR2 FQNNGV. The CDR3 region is CVSSGLQGVYEQYF. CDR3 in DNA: TGTGTCAGCAGTGGATTACAAGGAGTCTACGAGCAGTACTTC.

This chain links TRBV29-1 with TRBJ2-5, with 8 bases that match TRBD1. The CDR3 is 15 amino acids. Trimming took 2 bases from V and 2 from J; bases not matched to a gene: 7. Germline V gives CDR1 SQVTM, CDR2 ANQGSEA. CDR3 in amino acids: CSVEKQGVQQETQYF. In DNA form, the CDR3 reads TGCAGCGTTGAAAAACAGGGGGTTCAACAAGAGACCCAGTACTTC.

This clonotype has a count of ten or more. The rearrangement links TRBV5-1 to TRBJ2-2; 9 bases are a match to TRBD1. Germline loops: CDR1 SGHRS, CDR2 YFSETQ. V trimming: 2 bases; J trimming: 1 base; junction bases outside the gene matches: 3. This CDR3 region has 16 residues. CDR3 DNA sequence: TGCGCCAGCAGCTTAGGGACAGGGCGGAACACCGGGGAGCTGTTTTTT. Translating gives CASSLGTGRNTGELFF.

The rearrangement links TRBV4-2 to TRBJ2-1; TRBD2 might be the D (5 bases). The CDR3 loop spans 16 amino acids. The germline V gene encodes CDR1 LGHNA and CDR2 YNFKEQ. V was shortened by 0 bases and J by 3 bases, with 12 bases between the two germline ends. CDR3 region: CASSQELASLYNEQFF. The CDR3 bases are TGTGCCAGCAGCCAAGAGCTAGCCAGCCTCTACAATGAGCAGTTCTTC.

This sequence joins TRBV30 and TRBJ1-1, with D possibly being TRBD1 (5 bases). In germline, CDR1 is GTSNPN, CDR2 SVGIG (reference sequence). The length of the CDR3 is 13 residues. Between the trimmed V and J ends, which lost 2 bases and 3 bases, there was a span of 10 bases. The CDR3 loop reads CAWSLTGDTEAFF. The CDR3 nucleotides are TGTGCCTGGAGTTTAACGGGGGACACTGAAGCTTTCTTT.

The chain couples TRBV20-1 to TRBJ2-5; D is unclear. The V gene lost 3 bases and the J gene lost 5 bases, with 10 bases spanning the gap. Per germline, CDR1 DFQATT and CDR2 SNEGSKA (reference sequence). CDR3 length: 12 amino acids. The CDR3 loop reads CSASPSRETQYF. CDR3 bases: TGCAGTGCTAGCCCGTCTAGGGAGACCCAGTACTTC.

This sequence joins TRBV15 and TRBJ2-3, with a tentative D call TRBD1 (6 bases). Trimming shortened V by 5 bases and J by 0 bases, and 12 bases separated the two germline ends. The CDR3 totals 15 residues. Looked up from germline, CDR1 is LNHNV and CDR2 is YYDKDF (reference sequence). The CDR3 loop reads CATSPDSHSTDTQYF. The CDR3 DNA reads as TGTGCCACCAGCCCGGACAGCCATAGCACAGATACGCAGTATTTT. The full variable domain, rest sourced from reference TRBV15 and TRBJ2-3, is DAMVIQNPRYQVTQFGKPVTLSCSQTLNHNVMYWYQQKSSQAPKLLFHYYDKDFNNEADTPDNFQSRRPNTSFCFLDIRSPGLGDTAMYLCATSPDSHSTDTQYFGPGTRLTVL.

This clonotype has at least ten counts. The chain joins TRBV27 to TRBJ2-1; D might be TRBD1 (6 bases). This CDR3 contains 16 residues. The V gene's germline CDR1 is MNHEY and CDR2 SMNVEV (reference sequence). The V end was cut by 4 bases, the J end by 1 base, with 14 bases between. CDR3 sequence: CASSSTAGTSYNEQFF. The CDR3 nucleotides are TGTGCCAGCAGTTCCACCGCCGGGACATCCTACAATGAGCAGTTCTTC.

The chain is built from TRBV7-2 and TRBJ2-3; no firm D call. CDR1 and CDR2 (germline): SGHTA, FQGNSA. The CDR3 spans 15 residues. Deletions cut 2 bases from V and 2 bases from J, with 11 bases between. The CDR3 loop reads CASSLRELTTDTQYF. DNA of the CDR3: TGTGCCAGCAGCTTACGCGAACTAACCACAGATACGCAGTATTTT. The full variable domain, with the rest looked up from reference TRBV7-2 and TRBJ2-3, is GAGVSQSPSNKVTEKGKDVELRCDPISGHTALYWYRQSLGQGLEFLIYFQGNSAPDKSGLPSDRFSAERTGGSVSTLTIQRTQQEDSAVYLCASSLRELTTDTQYFGPGTRLTVL.